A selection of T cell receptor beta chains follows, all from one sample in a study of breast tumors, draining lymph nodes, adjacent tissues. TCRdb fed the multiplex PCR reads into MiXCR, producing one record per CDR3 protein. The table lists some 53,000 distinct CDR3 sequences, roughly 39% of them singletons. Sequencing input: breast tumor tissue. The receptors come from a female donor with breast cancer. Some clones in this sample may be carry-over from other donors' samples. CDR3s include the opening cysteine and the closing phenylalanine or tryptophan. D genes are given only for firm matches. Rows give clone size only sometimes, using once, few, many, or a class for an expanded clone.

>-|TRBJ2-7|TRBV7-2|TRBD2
TGTGCCAGCACCGGATGTTGGACTAGCGGGAGGAACGAGCAGTACTTC
CASTGCWTSGRNEQYF
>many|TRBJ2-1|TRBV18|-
TGTGCCAGCTCACCACCGCCTAGAGGGGGTGGTGTCGATGAGCAGTTCTTC
CASSPPPRGGGVDEQFF
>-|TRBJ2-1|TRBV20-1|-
TGCAGTGCTAGAGTGCCAGGGGACGATGAGCAGTTCTTC
CSARVPGDDEQFF
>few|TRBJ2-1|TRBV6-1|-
TGTGCCAGCAGTGCACTACCCATCCGGGGTAACAATGAGCAGTTCTTC
CASSALPIRGNNEQFF
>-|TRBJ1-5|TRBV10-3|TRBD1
TGTGCCATCAGGGGTGACAGGGGCAATCAGCCCCAGCATTTT
CAIRGDRGNQPQHF
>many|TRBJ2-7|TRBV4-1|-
TGCGCCAGCAGCCAGGCTAATGGGCTCGAGCAGTACTTC
CASSQANGLEQYF
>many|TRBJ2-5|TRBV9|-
TGTGCCAGCAGCGCCGAACTAGTTTCGGAGACCCAGTACTTC
CASSAELVSETQYF
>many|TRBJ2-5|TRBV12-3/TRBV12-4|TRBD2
TGTGCCAGCTACCTAGGGACCGGGGGGGAGACCCAGTACTTC
CASYLGTGGETQYF
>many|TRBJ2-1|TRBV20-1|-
TGCAGTGCTAGAGATATAACGGATGAGCAGTTCTTC
CSARDITDEQFF
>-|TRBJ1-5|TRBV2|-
TGTGCCAGCAGCCTCCGACAGAGAAGTAATCAGCCCCAGCATTTT
CASSLRQRSNQPQHF
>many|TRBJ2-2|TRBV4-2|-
TGTGCCAGCAGCCAAGATTACAGGGCGGACACCGGGGAGCTGTTTTTT
CASSQDYRADTGELFF
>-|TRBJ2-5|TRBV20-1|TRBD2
TGCAGTGCTAGAGGGTCCTGGACTAGCGGGAGTACGGAGACCCAGTACTTC
CSARGSWTSGSTETQYF
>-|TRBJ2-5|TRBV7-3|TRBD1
TGTGCCAGCAGAGGGGGCCGTGACCAAGAGACCCAGTACTTC
CASRGGRDQETQYF
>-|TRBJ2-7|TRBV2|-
TGTGCCAGCAGGGGGGGCGGGAAGGGGCCCTACGAGCAGTACTTC
CASRGGGKGPYEQYF
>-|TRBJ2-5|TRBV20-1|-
TGCAGTGCTGGGGAGTACCAAGAGACCCAGTACTTC
CSAGEYQETQYF
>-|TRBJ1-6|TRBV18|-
TGTGCCAGCTCACCACAGGGGACGGATAATTCACCCCTCCACTTT
CASSPQGTDNSPLHF
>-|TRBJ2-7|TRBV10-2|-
TGCGCCAGCAGTGAGTACAGGTACGAGCAGTACTTC
CASSEYRYEQYF
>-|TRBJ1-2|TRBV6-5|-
TGTGCCAGCAGTTATAAGATAGCCGATGGCTACACCTTC
CASSYKIADGYTF
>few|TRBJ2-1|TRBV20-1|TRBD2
TGCAGTGCTAGAGAGGGACTAGCGGGTGAGCAGTTCTTC
CSAREGLAGEQFF
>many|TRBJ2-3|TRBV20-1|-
TGCAGTGCTAGTGGTAGCGGCGCTTTCACAGATACGCAGTATTTT
CSASGSGAFTDTQYF
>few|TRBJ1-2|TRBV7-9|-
TGTGCCAGCAGCCAAAGGGAGGACGGCTATGGCTACACCTTC
CASSQREDGYGYTF
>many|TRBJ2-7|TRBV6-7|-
TGTGCCAGCAGTTACTGCCAGTTGCTCTACGAGCAGTACTTC
CASSYCQLLYEQYF
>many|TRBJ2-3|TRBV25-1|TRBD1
TGTGCCAGCAGTGAGTACAGGGGGCCGGGAGATACGCAGTATTTT
CASSEYRGPGDTQYF
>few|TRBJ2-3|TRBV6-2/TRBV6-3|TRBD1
TGTGCCAGCAGCCCCCAGGGGGCAGATACGCAGTATTTT
CASSPQGADTQYF
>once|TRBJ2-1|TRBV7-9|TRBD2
TGTGCCAGCAGCTTAAATAGCGGGAGGTACAATGAGCAGTTCTTC
CASSLNSGRYNEQFF
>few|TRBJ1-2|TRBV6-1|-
TGTGCCGGCAGTACGACAGCAGAAGCTAACTATGGCTACACCTTC
CAGSTTAEANYGYTF
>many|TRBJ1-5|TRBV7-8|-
TGTGCCAGCAGCAGGGGAGGGGATCAGCCCCAGCATTTT
CASSRGGDQPQHF
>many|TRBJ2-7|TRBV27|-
TGTGCCAGCAGTTTAAACCCTCTAGGAGCCTACGAGCAGTACTTC
CASSLNPLGAYEQYF
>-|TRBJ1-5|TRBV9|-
TGTGCCAGCAGCCAGAACTTAGGACTTGTAGGGCAGCCCCAGCATTTT
CASSQNLGLVGQPQHF
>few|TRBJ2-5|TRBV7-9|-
TGTGCCAGCAACAACAGCCAAGAGACCCAGTACTTC
CASNNSQETQYF
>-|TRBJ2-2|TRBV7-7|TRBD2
TGTGCCAGCAGCTTGGATGCGGGAGGAACCGGGGAGCTGTTTTTT
CASSLDAGGTGELFF
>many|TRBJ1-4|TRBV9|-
TGTGCCAGCAGCCCTCAATTGGGGGAAAATGAAAAACTGTTTTTT
CASSPQLGENEKLFF
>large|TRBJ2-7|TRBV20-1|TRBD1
TGCAGTGCTAGACAGGGGGCCGACGAGCAGTACTTC
CSARQGADEQYF
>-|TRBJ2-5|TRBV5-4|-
TGTGCCAGCAGCACACCGGGACAAAGCTCCTACAATGATCGGAGTGATTCGTGGACCCAGTACTTC
CASSTPGQSSYNDRSDSWTQYF
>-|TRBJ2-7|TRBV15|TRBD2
TGTGCCACCAGCAGGGCCCCCCTCGGGACTAGCCGTGCCTACGAGCAGTACTTC
CATSRAPLGTSRAYEQYF
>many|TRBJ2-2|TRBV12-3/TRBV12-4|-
TGTGCCAGCTGGAGGGGGACGAACACCGGGGAGCTGTTTTTT
CASWRGTNTGELFF
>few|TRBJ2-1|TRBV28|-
TGTGCCAGCAGTCGGGGTGAGCAGTTCTTC
CASSRGEQFF
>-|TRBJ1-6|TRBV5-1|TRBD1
TGCGCCAGCAGCTTGGAGGGGGCGGGGAATTCACCCCTCCACTTT
CASSLEGAGNSPLHF
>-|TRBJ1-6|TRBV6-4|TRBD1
TGTGCCAGCAGTGACGGGACAGATAATTCACCCCTCCACTTT
CASSDGTDNSPLHF
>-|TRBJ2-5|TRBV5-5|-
TGTGCCAGCAGCTTGGCCGGGGCAGTGGAGACCCAGTACTTC
CASSLAGAVETQYF
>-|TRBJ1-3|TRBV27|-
TGTGCCAGCTCAACGGGTCCGTCTGGAAACGCCACATATTTT
CASSTGPSGNATYF
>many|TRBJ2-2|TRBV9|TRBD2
TGTGCCAGCAGCCCCACGCTAGCGGTCGCGAACACCGGGGAGCTGTTTTTT
CASSPTLAVANTGELFF
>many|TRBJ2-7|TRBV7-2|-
TGTGCCAGCAGCCGAGGAGGCGGGCGAGAGAGATACGAGCAGTACTTC
CASSRGGGRERYEQYF
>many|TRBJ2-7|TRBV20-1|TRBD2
TGCAGTGCCCCGGGACTAGTCAAGCACGAGCAGTACTTC
CSAPGLVKHEQYF
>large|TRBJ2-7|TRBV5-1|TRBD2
TGCGCCAGCAGCCTGGTTGGGGGGGACGACGAGCAGTACTTC
CASSLVGGDDEQYF
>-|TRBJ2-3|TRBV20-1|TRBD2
TGCAGCGCTAGAGATTGGACTAGCGGGAGCTCAGATACGCAGTATTTT
CSARDWTSGSSDTQYF
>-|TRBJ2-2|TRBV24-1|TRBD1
TGTGCCACCAGTGATTGGCCCGGACAGGGCTGTGCGAACACCGGGGAGCTGTTTTTT
CATSDWPGQGCANTGELFF
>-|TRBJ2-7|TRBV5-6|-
TGTGCCAGCAGCAACCGTTCGGACAGCACCTACGAGCAGTACTTC
CASSNRSDSTYEQYF
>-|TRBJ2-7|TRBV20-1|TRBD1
TGCAGTGCTACCAGCAGAGGGGGCGGCAAGGGCCCCTACGAGCAGTACTTC
CSATSRGGGKGPYEQYF
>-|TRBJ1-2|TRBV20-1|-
TGCAGTGCTAGAGATCGGGTAGCGGGAAACTATGGCTACACCTTC
CSARDRVAGNYGYTF
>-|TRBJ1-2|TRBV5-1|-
TGCGCCAGCAGCTTGGGGGAGTTCCCCGACTATGGCTACACCTTC
CASSLGEFPDYGYTF
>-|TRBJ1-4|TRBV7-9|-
TGTGCCAGCAGCTTATCCAGGGATGAAAAACTGTTTTTT
CASSLSRDEKLFF